This T cell receptor beta chain was sequenced during a study of shared clonotypes between healthy human individuals. Several immunoSEQ plates received, in even portions, the genomic DNA of each subset. The protocol was immunoSEQ multiplex PCR, while the TCRdb copy is restricted to in-frame clones and leaves out a portion. The table shows about 2,100,000 clones, with 85% to 95% occurring only once. This CDR3 is built from 16 residues. V gave up 4 bases and J gave up 8 bases; unmatched junction bases: 9. The V gene's germline CDR1 is MGHRA and CDR2 YSYEKL. This clone has just one count. Terminally differentiated effector memory CD45RA+ cells were left out of the naive CD8 fraction, which was CD45RO-negative and positively selected for CCR7.

This TCR was recovered from a man between 18 and 29 years old in good health. Some clones in this sample may be carry-over from other donors' samples. The sequencing input was naive CD8+ T cells from PBMCs. The genes are TRBV4-1 and TRBJ2-1, with 12 positions matching TRBD1. The DNA for the CDR3 is TGCGCCAGCAGCCCTCGGCCGGGACAGGGGGCCTATGAGCAGTTCTTC. Its translation: CASSPRPGQGAYEQFF.